Reported below is one T cell receptor (beta chain). What antigen it recognizes has not been identified. One junction end disagrees with the germline gene, perhaps due to a read error. The method was the immunoSEQ multiplex PCR assay. Rearranged TCR beta chain products were amplified from the genomic DNA of sorted T-cell subsets and were then sequenced. Per the authors' processing: Shannon entropy and Simpson indices were used to measure how diverse the repertoire of productive TCR beta rearrangements was. To gauge clonal expansion, the frequencies of the 100 most abundant productive TCR beta clonotypes among total reads were added together. The TRB repertoires were evaluated with a self-reactivity index based on amino acid usage at CDR3beta positions 6 and 7. Two-way ANOVA was used for repertoire analyses, while Student t or Mann-Whitney tests were used for flow cytometric analyses. What TCRdb holds here is the immuneACCESS table cut down to in-frame rearrangements. Part of the clones is not present; checked against another copy, under half of the missing clones reflect an unresolved V gene, and the others are unexplained. V, J and clone size derive from that table, while D and trimming were established from the DNA sequence. The sample table shows 20,000 to 25,000 clones, and 95% to 96% are seen once. 1.3% of the sample is in the top ten clones.

These data are taken from a study of regulatory and conventional T cells in RAG deficiency (TCRdb year 2017). Describing the broader study: The study used high-throughput TCR beta sequencing to compare repertoire diversity and composition of Treg, conventional CD4+ and CD8+ T cells between RAG-deficient patients and healthy controls.

The germline V gene provides CDR1 SGHDT and CDR2 YYEEEE. The CDR3 spans 15 residues, from the cysteine through the phenylalanine. Here the CDR3 DNA is all that survives: 45 bases in frame from base 1. Overall results and qualifications from the work: Compared with control T-cell subpopulations, RAG-deficient patients had much lower Shannon entropy and higher Simpson indices. Compared with controls, Omenn syndrome and CID/AS patients had about 100-fold fewer unique TCR beta sequences in Treg cells, whereas the reduction in the other subsets was around 10-fold. All patient T-cell subsets had shorter CDR3 lengths; Omenn syndrome patients showed >75% Treg-Tconv repertoire overlap at nucleotide and amino acid level. Rather than being bona fide Treg cells, the sorted CD25-high CD127-low cells in Omenn syndrome patients may represent peripherally activated cells. Some T-cell subset analyses were not performed for some subjects.

Before genomic DNA was extracted, conventional CD4+ T cells were isolated from blood as CD25-low CD127-high cells. For repertoire analyses, the comparison group consisted of eight healthy control donors. The same data also contributed to another study, on regulatory T cells. The second study also describes: For the multiplex PCR, 52 forward TRBV primers and 13 reverse TRBJ primers were used, and amplification bias was corrected with both assay-based and computational methods. In patients, repertoires had restricted unique TRB V-J pairs and skewed V and J gene usage, with regulatory T cells showing the most marked changes. T-cell receptor beta repertoires of sorted regulatory, conventional CD4+ and CD8+ T cells were compared between CD3G-deficient patients and healthy controls. Peripheral blood mononuclear cells were isolated by Ficoll density separation. Rearranged TRB loci were amplified from genomic DNA by multiplex PCR within the immunoSEQ assay. An Illumina HiSeq platform was used to sequence the TRB amplicons. Custom algorithms error-filtered the raw sequences and aligned the raw sequences to reference gene sequences, after which the immunoSEQ online tools were used for analysis. Productive and nonproductive TRB rearrangement frequencies were evaluated among both unique and total sequences. Prism software was used to run t tests, Mann-Whitney tests or two-way ANOVA for comparisons between groups.

The chain is encoded by TRBV5-6 joined to TRBJ2-5, and the D gene may be TRBD1, 6 bases matching. Sample: CD25- CD4+ T cells sorted from blood. The clonotype originates from a human donor in good health. This receptor has the CDR3 CAGSWTQGFQETQYF. The base sequence is TGTGCCGGCAGCTGGACACAGGGATTCCAAGAGACCCAGTACTTC.